Included here is one TCR beta chain sequence, with context. No antigen is known for it. This record comes from a study of beta chain features in type 1 diabetes. In the study overall: Across every sample, about 110 million sorted cells were examined in total.

Study-wide findings and caveats: The study found moderately but significantly shorter TCRB CDR3s in all four CD4+ subsets of Type 1 diabetes patients.

TCRB transcripts that were expressed got sequenced, as all of the isolated RNA had been reverse transcribed. The table came from immunoSEQ multiplex PCR; TCRdb's copy has only in-frame clones and leaves some out. Of 160,000 or so clones listed, 6.5% to 8.5% were seen once; the top ten hold about 0.5%. On average, the one heparinised blood draw given by each donor was 90 to 150 mL. The CDR3 runs 13 residues. Germline loops: CDR1 LNHDA, CDR2 SQIVND (reference sequence). The V segment lost 8 bases and the J segment 8 bases; nucleotides outside the gene matches: 2. The sequence came from a woman aged 18-30 years with type 1 diabetes. Sequenced material: central memory CD4+ T cells from blood. The rearrangement uses TRBV19 and TRBJ1-6, with 11 nucleotides matching TRBD1. Written as DNA, the CDR3 is TGTGCCAGTGAGGGACAGGGGGATTCACCCCTCCACTTT. The encoded protein is CASEGQGDSPLHF.